This T cell receptor (beta chain) is drawn from a study of cytomegalovirus exposure and HLA in healthy donors. This PCR relied on a set of 60 Vbeta primers and 13 Jbeta primers. The repertoire was sequenced with immunoSEQ multiplex PCR; TCRdb's copy has only in-frame clones and lacks some. The sample has about 120,000 clones, about 83% seen once. This clone was counted a few times. V lost 3 bases to trimming and J lost 3 bases; unmatched junction nucleotides: 14. The CDR3 length is 19 residues. In germline, CDR1 is LGHNA, CDR2 YSLEER. This sequence originates from a woman in her forties in good health and CMV-seropositive. Sequences were obtained from PBMCs. The chain carries TRBV4-3 and TRBJ2-1; 10 nucleotides line up with TRBD2. The CDR3 is CASSQRWGLAGAHYNEQFF. Here the CDR3 DNA reads TGCGCCAGCAGCCAGCGATGGGGGCTAGCGGGAGCACACTACAATGAGCAGTTCTTC.